The 24 T cell receptor beta chains below were found in one sample sequenced in a study of blood T cell repertoires in COVID-19. Libraries were prepared by immunoSEQ multiplex PCR; TCRdb keeps only in-frame clonotypes and omits some of them. Of tens of thousands of clones listed, approximately 78% are singletons. The sequenced sample was PBMCs or T cells enriched from blood (not recorded which). The receptors were sampled from a middle-aged woman with acute COVID-19.

The chain combines TRBV6-1 with TRBJ1-5, with D perhaps TRBD1 (6 bases). Trimming left V 2 bases short and J 2 bases short, with 10 bases between. The CDR3 is 15 residues long. Looked up from germline, CDR1 is MNHNS and CDR2 is SASEGT. For the CDR3, the DNA is TGTGCCAGCAGTGAAACAGGGATTGGCAATCAGCCCCAGCATTTT. It codes for CASSETGIGNQPQHF.

The chain employs TRBV29-1 and TRBJ1-4; 9 nucleotides match TRBD1. The J segment lost 0 bases and the V segment lost 4 bases, leaving 6 bases of the junction unmatched. CDR1 is SQVTM and CDR2 is ANQGSEA in the germline V gene. The CDR3 length is 16 residues. The CDR3 sequence: CSVAGQGFATNEKLFF. In nucleotides, the CDR3 is TGCAGCGTTGCGGGACAGGGATTCGCAACTAATGAAAAACTGTTTTTT.

This clone has only a few counts. The sample carries other DNA sequences with the same CDR3. The chain is built from TRBV6-6 and TRBJ1-1; D gene uncertain. The V end was cut by 0 bases, the J end by 4 bases, with 12 bases between. The CDR3 runs 15 residues. Germline V gene data show CDR1 as MNHNY and CDR2 as SVGAGI (reference sequence). For the CDR3, the DNA is TGTGCCAGCAGTTACTCGAGACCGGGTAGCACTGAAGCTTTCTTT. This gives the protein CASSYSRPGSTEAFF.

Here the CDR3 reads CASSLGDGTGLTDTQYF. As DNA, the CDR3 is TGTGCCAGCAGCTTAGGGGACGGGACAGGCCTCACAGATACGCAGTATTTT. The rearrangement uses TRBV7-9 and TRBJ2-3; 8 nucleotides line up with TRBD1. The CDR3 length is 17 residues. J gave up 2 bases and V 1 base, and 8 bases lay outside the gene matches. Germline V gene data show CDR1 as SEHNR and CDR2 as FQNEAQ (reference sequence).

The chain links TRBV6-5 to TRBJ2-2; 7 nucleotides align to TRBD1. V lost 5 bases to trimming and J lost 1 base; unmatched junction nucleotides: 4. The CDR3 length is 15 residues. The germline gives CDR1 MNHEY, CDR2 SVGAGI. The CDR3 region has the DNA TGTGCCAGCAGTCTACAGGGGATGAACACCGGGGAGCTGTTTTTT. Translation gives CASSLQGMNTGELFF.

This rearrangement joins TRBV5-8 to TRBJ2-3, with a tentative D call TRBD1 (6 bases). Germline loops: CDR1 SGHTS, CDR2 YDEGEE. Trimming removed 4 bases at V and 4 bases at J, with 16 bases between. This CDR3 is built from 15 residues. The CDR3 DNA reads as TGTGCCAGCAGCCCGGGTAACAGGGCCCCAGATACGCAGTATTTT. This gives the protein CASSPGNRAPDTQYF.

This clone was detected only a few times. V usage is TRBV5-1 and J usage is TRBJ2-2; TRBD2 agrees at 10 bases. The CDR3 has 15 amino acids. V trimming: 4 bases; J trimming: 2 bases; junction bases outside the gene matches: 2. Germline V gene sequence: CDR1 SGHRS, CDR2 YFSETQ. The CDR3 sequence is CASSVAGGNTGELFF. CDR3 nucleotide sequence: TGCGCCAGCAGCGTAGCGGGGGGCAACACCGGGGAGCTGTTTTTT.

This clone was observed a handful of times. V usage is TRBV7-9 and J usage is TRBJ1-3; TRBD1 matches 7 bases. The CDR3 is made up of 19 amino acids. V gave up 5 bases and J gave up 0 bases; unmatched junction bases: 16. Germline V gene sequence: CDR1 SEHNR, CDR2 FQNEAQ (reference sequence). The CDR3 bases are TGTGCCAGCAGCGGGGCCCGGGACAGTTTTTACTCCTCTGGAAACACCATATATTTT. As protein: CASSGARDSFYSSGNTIYF.

This chain links TRBV2 with TRBJ2-7, with 14 bases lining up with TRBD2. The CDR3 is 15 amino acids. Trimming at V came to 4 bases and at J to 5 bases, leaving 4 bases not matched to a gene. Germline V gene lookup returns CDR1 SNHLY and CDR2 FYNNEI. CDR3 sequence: CASSGTSGGRDEQYF. CDR3 DNA sequence: TGTGCCAGCAGTGGGACTAGCGGGGGGAGGGACGAGCAGTACTTC.

This clone was counted between two and nine times. The gene calls are TRBV10-3 and TRBJ2-7; 8 bases are shared with TRBD2. J was trimmed by 5 bases and V by 0 bases; bases with no gene match: 9. Germline V lookup: CDR1 ENHRY, CDR2 SYGVKD. The CDR3 totals 16 residues. The DNA of the CDR3 is TGTGCCATCAGTGAGTCAAGAGCGGGAGTCACCCACGAGCAGTACTTC. Protein product: CAISESRAGVTHEQYF.

This clone has just one count. The rearrangement links TRBV5-1 to TRBJ1-3, with no clear D. The germline gives CDR1 SGHRS, CDR2 YFSETQ. The CDR3 loop spans 17 amino acids. V was shortened by 2 bases and J by 4 bases, with 19 bases between the two germline ends. The CDR3 loop reads CASSLNSGSAVGNTIYF. In DNA form, the CDR3 reads TGCGCCAGCAGCTTAAACAGCGGCTCGGCAGTCGGAAACACCATATATTTT.

The chain couples TRBV4-1 to TRBJ1-2; D gene ambiguous. Trimming shortened V by 0 bases and J by 4 bases, and 12 bases separated the two germline ends. The germline gives CDR1 MGHRA, CDR2 YSYEKL. The CDR3 is made up of 15 amino acids. CDR3 amino acids: CASSQELEALYGYTF. CDR3 coding DNA: TGCGCCAGCAGCCAAGAACTGGAGGCTCTCTATGGCTACACCTTC.

The chain joins TRBV19 to TRBJ1-1, with D possibly being TRBD1 (6 bases). The CDR3 runs to 13 residues. Trimming pared 3 bases from V and 5 bases from J, leaving 10 bases between. Per germline, CDR1 LNHDA and CDR2 SQIVND (reference sequence). CDR3 in amino acids: CASSIDRTTEAFF. The CDR3 coding sequence is TGTGCCAGTAGTATTGACAGGACAACTGAAGCTTTCTTT.

This chain uses TRBV10-3 with TRBJ2-2; 10 bases fit TRBD1. Germline CDR1 and CDR2: ENHRY and SYGVKD. The CDR3 contains 17 residues. V lost 0 bases and J lost 3; bases outside the gene matches: 4. In DNA, the CDR3 is TGTGCCATCAGTGAGTCGAGGGGACAGGGGCACACCGGGGAGCTGTTTTTT. Residues: CAISESRGQGHTGELFF.

The rearrangement links TRBV4-1 to TRBJ1-3; 7 bases agree with TRBD1. Trimming at V came to 3 bases and at J to 5 bases, leaving 7 bases not matched to a gene. The CDR3 totals 15 residues. CDR1 MGHRA and CDR2 YSYEKL come from the germline V gene. This CDR3 reads CASSHHRDSRNTIYF. The DNA of the CDR3 is TGCGCCAGCAGCCATCACCGGGACAGCAGAAACACCATATATTTT.

J is TRBJ1-6 and V is TRBV27; tentative D call: TRBD1 (5 bases). Germline-derived CDR1 and CDR2 are MNHEY and SMNVEV (reference sequence). The CDR3 runs to 16 residues. The V and J ends lost 6 bases and 10 bases respectively, with 22 bases between them. The CDR3 here is CASRQRGGVVISPLHF. In DNA form, the CDR3 reads TGTGCCAGCAGGCAACGGGGGGGGGTCGTGATATCACCCCTCCACTTT.

The genes are TRBV5-6 and TRBJ1-2, with 9 bases identical to TRBD1. The CDR3 is made up of 13 amino acids. CDR1 SGHDT and CDR2 YYEEEE come from the germline V gene. Trimming took 5 bases from V and 5 from J; bases not matched to a gene: 4. The DNA of the CDR3 is TGTGCCAGCAGAACAGGGGGCGGTTATGGCTACACCTTC. This gives the protein CASRTGGGYGYTF.

CDR3: CASNLRFPTGGCPYEQYV. The CDR3, as DNA: TGTGCCAGCAACCTGAGATTCCCGACAGGGGGCTGCCCCTACGAGCAGTACGTC. The chain employs TRBV21-1 and TRBJ2-7; the DNA was not used to check the table's D call, TRBD1. TRBV21-1 is assigned pseudogene status. This CDR3 has 18 residues.

This chain connects TRBV6-1 to TRBJ1-2; D is undetermined. CDR3 size: 16 residues. Trimming removed 2 bases at V and 5 bases at J, with 18 bases between. The V gene's germline CDR1 is MNHNS and CDR2 SASEGT. The CDR3 DNA sequence: TGTGCCAGCAGTGAAAAACAGCCAGATTTTTGGTATGGCTACACCTTC. It encodes CASSEKQPDFWYGYTF.

The rearrangement links TRBV5-4 to TRBJ1-2, with a tentative D call TRBD1 (5 bases). The V gene lost 2 bases and the J gene lost 4 bases, with 6 bases spanning the gap. This CDR3 has 12 amino acids. CDR1 and CDR2 (germline): SGHNT, YYREEE (reference sequence). CDR3 residues: CASSLTGYGYTF. Written as DNA, the CDR3 is TGTGCCAGCAGCTTAACAGGCTATGGCTACACCTTC.

The J gene is TRBJ1-1, the V gene TRBV20-1; D is uncertain. Trimming removed 3 bases from V and 11 bases from J, with 10 bases in between. Germline-derived CDR1 and CDR2 are DFQATT and SNEGSKA (reference sequence). This CDR3 region has 10 residues. The CDR3 DNA follows: TGCAGTGCTAGGGGAGGCCCCGCTTTCTTT. It codes for CSARGGPAFF.

The chain joins TRBV28 to TRBJ1-6, with D possibly TRBD1 on 5 matching bases. The CDR3 spans 13 residues. V lost 8 bases, J lost 9 bases, and 14 bases lay in between. CDR1 and CDR2 (germline): MDHEN, SYDVKM. The CDR3 loop is CASVGQGISPLHF. The CDR3 DNA follows: TGTGCCAGCGTCGGGCAGGGCATTTCACCCCTCCACTTT.

Only a few counts were recorded for this clone. V and J are TRBV7-2 and TRBJ1-2, with D perhaps matching TRBD1 (5 bases). V gave up 1 base and J gave up 3 bases, with 6 bases separating them. The CDR3 is 13 residues long. Germline values: CDR1 SGHTA, CDR2 FQGNSA. CDR3 in amino acids: CASSLETDYGYTF. The CDR3 region has the DNA TGTGCCAGCAGCTTAGAGACAGACTATGGCTACACCTTC.

This rearrangement joins TRBV5-1 to TRBJ2-1, with D possibly matching TRBD1 (6 bases). The length of the CDR3 is 15 residues. V lost 3 bases and J lost 7, with 17 bases in between. Germline V gene lookup returns CDR1 SGHRS and CDR2 YFSETQ. The CDR3 DNA is TGCGCCAGCAGCTCCGGGACACACCTGGGGAATGAGCAGTTCTTC. Its translation is CASSSGTHLGNEQFF.